The T cell receptor (beta chain) described here comes from a study of T cells after yellow fever vaccination. Findings and caveats of the study: Post-booster reappearance was seen for most primary-vaccination clones (about 95% CD4, around 90% CD8). Compared with primary, the secondary response was weaker and peaked at day 5, not 15.

Only a few counts were recorded for this clonotype. The antigen remains unidentified. V trimming: 5 bases; J trimming: 0 bases; junction bases outside the gene matches: 7. Germline V CDR1 and CDR2: DFQATT, SNEGSKA (reference sequence). The CDR3 loop spans 18 amino acids. Each CDR3 protein gets one entry after TCRdb re-called the 5' RACE reads with MiXCR. This sample carries about 320,000 distinct CDR3 sequences, over 8.5% of them seen once, and the ten largest clones take over 3%. The chain uses TRBV20-1 and TRBJ2-1; 16 bases agree with TRBD2. Sequenced material: CD4+ T cells sorted from PBMCs, taken 45 days after the yellow fever booster vaccination. The clonotype originates from a man between 18 and 29 years old who received the YFV17D yellow fever vaccine. The CDR3: CSAYLGLAGGSSYNEQFF. The CDR3 bases are TGCAGTGCTTACTTGGGACTAGCGGGGGGGAGCTCCTACAATGAGCAGTTCTTC.